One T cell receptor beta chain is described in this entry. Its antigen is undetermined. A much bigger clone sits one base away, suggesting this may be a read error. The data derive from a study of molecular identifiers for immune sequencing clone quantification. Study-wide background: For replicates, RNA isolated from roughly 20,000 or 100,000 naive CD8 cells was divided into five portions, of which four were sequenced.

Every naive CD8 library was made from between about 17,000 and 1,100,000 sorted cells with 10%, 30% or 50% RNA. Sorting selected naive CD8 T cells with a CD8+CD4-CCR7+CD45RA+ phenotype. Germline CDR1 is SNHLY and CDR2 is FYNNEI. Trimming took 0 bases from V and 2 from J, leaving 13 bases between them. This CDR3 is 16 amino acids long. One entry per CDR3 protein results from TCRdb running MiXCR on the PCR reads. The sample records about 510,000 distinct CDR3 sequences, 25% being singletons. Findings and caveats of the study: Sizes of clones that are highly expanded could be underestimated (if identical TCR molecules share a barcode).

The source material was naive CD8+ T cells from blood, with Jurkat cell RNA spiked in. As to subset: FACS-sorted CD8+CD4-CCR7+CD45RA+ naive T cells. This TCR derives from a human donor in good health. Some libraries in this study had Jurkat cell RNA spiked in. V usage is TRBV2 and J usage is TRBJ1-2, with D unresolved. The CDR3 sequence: CASSEALYVMNYGYTF. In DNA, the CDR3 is TGTGCCAGCAGTGAAGCGCTTTACGTGATGAACTATGGCTACACCTTC.